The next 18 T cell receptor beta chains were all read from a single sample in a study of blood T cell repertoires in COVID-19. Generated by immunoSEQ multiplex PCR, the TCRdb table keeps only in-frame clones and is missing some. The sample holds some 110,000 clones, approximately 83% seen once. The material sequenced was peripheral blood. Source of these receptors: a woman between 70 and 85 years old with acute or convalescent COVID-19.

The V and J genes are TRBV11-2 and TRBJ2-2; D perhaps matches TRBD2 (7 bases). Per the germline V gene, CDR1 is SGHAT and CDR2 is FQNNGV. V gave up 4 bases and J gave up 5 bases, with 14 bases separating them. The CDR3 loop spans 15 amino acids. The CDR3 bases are TGTGCCAGCAGCTCCCTGCGGGGGCCAACCGGGGAGCTGTTTTTT. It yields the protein CASSSLRGPTGELFF. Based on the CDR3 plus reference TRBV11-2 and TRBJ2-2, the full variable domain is EAGVAQSPRYKIIEKRQSVAFWCNPISGHATLYWYQQILGQGPKLLIQFQNNGVVDDSQLPKDRFSAERLKGVDSTLKIQPAKLEDSAVYLCASSSLRGPTGELFFGEGSRLTVL.

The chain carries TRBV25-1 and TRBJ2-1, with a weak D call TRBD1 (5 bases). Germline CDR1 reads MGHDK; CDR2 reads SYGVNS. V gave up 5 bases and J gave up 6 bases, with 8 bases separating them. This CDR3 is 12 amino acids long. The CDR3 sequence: CASSPQGNEQFF. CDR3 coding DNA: TGTGCCAGCAGTCCTCAGGGCAATGAGCAGTTCTTC. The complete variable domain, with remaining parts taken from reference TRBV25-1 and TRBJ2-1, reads EADIYQTPRYLVIGTGKKITLECSQTMGHDKMYWYQQDPGMELHLIHYSYGVNSTEKGDLSSESTVSRIRTEHFPLTLESARPSHTSQYLCASSPQGNEQFFGPGTRLTVL.

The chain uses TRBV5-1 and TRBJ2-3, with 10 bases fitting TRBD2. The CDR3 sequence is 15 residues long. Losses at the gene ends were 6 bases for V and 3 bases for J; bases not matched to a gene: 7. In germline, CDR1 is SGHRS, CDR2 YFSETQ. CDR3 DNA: TGCGCCAGCATGCTAGCGGGGGCTTCGACAGATACGCAGTATTTT. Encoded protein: CASMLAGASTDTQYF.

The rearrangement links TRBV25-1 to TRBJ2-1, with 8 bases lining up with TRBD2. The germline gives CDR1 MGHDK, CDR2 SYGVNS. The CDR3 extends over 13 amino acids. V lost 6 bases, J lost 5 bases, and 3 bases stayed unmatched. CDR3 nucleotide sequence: TGTGCCAGCAGACGGGGGGGCAACAATGAGCAGTTCTTC. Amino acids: CASRRGGNNEQFF. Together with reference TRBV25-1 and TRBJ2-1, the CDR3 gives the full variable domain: EADIYQTPRYLVIGTGKKITLECSQTMGHDKMYWYQQDPGMELHLIHYSYGVNSTEKGDLSSESTVSRIRTEHFPLTLESARPSHTSQYLCASRRGGNNEQFFGPGTRLTVL.

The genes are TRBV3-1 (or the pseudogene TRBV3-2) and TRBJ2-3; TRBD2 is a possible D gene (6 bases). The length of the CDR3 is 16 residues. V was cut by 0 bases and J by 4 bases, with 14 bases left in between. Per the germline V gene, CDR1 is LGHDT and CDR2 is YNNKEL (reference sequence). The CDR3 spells CASSQDDGRGADTQYF. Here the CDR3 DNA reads TGTGCCAGCAGCCAAGACGACGGGAGAGGGGCAGATACGCAGTATTTT.

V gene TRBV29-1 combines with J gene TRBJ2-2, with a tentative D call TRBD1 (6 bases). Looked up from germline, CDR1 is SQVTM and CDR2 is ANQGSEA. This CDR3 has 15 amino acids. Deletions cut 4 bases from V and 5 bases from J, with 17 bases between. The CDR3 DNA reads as TGCAGCGTTGTTGGGGGCAACTGGAGTACCGGGGAGCTGTTTTTT. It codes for CSVVGGNWSTGELFF.

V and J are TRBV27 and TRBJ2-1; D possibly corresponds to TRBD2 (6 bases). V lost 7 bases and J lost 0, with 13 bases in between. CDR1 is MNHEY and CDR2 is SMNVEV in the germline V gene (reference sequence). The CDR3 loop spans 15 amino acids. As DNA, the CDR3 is TGTGCCAGCATGGTAGCGGTTAGCTCCTACAATGAGCAGTTCTTC. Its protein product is CASMVAVSSYNEQFF.

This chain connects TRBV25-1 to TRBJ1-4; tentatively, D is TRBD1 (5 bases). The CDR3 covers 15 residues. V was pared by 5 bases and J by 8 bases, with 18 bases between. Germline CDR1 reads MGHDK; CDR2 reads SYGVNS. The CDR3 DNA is TGTGCCAGCAGTCGGCCCGGGACTGACAACGAAAAACTGTTTTTT. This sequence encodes CASSRPGTDNEKLFF.

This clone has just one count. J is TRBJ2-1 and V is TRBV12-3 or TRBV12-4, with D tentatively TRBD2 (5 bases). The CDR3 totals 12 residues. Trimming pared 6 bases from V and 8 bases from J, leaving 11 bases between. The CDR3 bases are TGTGCCAGCAGCTATGGACTGGATGAGCAGTTCTTC. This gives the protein CASSYGLDEQFF.

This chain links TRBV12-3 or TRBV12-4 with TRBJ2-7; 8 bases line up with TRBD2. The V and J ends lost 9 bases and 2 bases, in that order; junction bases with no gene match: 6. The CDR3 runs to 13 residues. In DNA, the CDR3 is TGTGCCAGTAAGCGGGAGAGTCCCTACGAGCAGTACTTC. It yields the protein CASKRESPYEQYF.

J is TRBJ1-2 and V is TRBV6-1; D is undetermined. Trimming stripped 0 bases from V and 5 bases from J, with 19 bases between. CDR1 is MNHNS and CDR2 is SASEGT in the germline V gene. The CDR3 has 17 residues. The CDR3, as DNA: TGTGCCAGCAGTGAAGCTCTAACAGAGCCGGGAGTATATGGCTACACCTTC. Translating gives CASSEALTEPGVYGYTF.

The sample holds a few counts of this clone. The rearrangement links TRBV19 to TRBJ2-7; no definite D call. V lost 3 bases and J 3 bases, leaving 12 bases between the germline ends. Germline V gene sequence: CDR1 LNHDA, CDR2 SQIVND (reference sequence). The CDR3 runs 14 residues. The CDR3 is CASSIGTLDYEQYF. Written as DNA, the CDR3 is TGTGCCAGTAGTATTGGCACCCTAGACTACGAGCAGTACTTC.

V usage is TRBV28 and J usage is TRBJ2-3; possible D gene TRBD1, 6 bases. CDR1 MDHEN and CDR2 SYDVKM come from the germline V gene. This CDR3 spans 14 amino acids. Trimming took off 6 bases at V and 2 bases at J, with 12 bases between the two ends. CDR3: CASRTGLSTDTQYF. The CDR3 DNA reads TGTGCCAGCAGGACAGGACTTTCCACAGATACGCAGTATTTT.

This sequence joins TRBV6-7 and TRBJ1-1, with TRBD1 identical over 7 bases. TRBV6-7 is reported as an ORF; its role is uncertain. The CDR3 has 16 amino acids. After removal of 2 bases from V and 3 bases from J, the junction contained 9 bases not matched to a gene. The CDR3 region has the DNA TGTGCCAGCAGTTACGCGAAAGGGGGCGCGGACACTGAAGCTTTCTTT. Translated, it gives CASSYAKGGADTEAFF.

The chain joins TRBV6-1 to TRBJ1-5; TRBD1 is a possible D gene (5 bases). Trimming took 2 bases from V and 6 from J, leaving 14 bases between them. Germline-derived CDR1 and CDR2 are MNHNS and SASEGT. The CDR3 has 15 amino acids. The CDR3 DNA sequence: TGTGCCAGCAGTGAAATATCGGGGGTTGGTCAGCCCCAGCATTTT. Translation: CASSEISGVGQPQHF.

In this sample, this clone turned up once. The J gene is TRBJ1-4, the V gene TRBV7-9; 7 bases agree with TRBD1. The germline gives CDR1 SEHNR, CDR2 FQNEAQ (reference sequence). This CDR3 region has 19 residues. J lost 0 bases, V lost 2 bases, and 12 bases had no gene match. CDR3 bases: TGTGCCAGCAGCTTAACCCCACGCCGACAGGGTTCAACTAATGAAAAACTGTTTTTT. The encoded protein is CASSLTPRRQGSTNEKLFF.

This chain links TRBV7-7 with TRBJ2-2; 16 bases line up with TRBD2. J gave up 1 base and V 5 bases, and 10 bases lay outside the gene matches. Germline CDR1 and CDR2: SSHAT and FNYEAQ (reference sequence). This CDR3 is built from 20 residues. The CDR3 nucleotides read TGTGCCAGCAGCGCCAAACCGGGACTAGCGGGGGGGCAGAACACCGGGGAGCTGTTTTTT. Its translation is CASSAKPGLAGGQNTGELFF.

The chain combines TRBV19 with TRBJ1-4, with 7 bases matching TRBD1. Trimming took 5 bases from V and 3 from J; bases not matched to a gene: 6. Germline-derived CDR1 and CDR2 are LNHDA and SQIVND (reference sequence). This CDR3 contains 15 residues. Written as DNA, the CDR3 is TGTGCCAGTAGTCCCCGACAGGGTGCTAATGAAAAACTGTTTTTT. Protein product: CASSPRQGANEKLFF.